The 2 T cell receptor beta chains below come from one sample, sequenced in a study of cytomegalovirus exposure and HLA in healthy donors. PCR primers comprised 60 Vbeta and 13 Jbeta primers. Using immunoSEQ multiplex PCR, the repertoire was profiled, and TCRdb retains in-frame clones only, with some absent. Of 150,000 to 200,000 clones listed, roughly 70% were seen once; the top ten hold about 10%. Sequencing was performed on PBMCs. The source is a man between 25 and 39 years old in good health and CMV-seropositive.

The genes are TRBV4-1 and TRBJ1-1; 7 nucleotides match TRBD1. Germline V gives CDR1 MGHRA, CDR2 YSYEKL. The CDR3 contains 17 residues. Trimming cost V 1 base and J 1 base; bases outside gene matches: 9. In nucleotides, the CDR3 is TGCGCCAGCAGCCAAGTATTTCTGGGACAGAAGAACACTGAAGCTTTCTTT. Its protein is CASSQVFLGQKNTEAFF.

This chain connects TRBV18 to TRBJ2-6; TRBD1 agrees at 8 bases. Germline trimming cut 3 bases from V and 0 bases from J; bases unmatched to any gene: 10. CDR1 and CDR2 (germline): KGHSH, LQKENI. The CDR3 consists of 19 residues. For the CDR3, the DNA is TGTGCCAGCTCACCGGGGTCCGGGACAGGAAGCTCTGGGGCCAACGTCCTGACTTTC. This codes for CASSPGSGTGSSGANVLTF.